Here is one T cell receptor beta chain with its context. This record comes from a study of blood T cell repertoires in COVID-19. This table comes from immunoSEQ multiplex PCR, and its TCRdb copy is limited to in-frame clones, with some not included. This sample has more than 300,000 clones; 88% occur once, and the top ten carry roughly 1.2%. Germline V gene lookup returns CDR1 SGHRS and CDR2 YFSETQ. The CDR3 has 15 amino acids. V was clipped by 1 base and J by 1 base, with 11 bases between them. This sequence originates from a woman younger than 35 who had recovered from COVID-19. The sequencing sample was made of PBMCs or T cells enriched from blood (not recorded which). This sequence joins TRBV5-1 and TRBJ1-1; perhaps TRBD1 as D (5 bases). CDR3: CASSLTGTENTEAFF. In nucleotides, the CDR3 is TGCGCCAGCAGCTTGACCGGGACTGAGAACACTGAAGCTTTCTTT.